One and the same sample provided the 6 T cell receptor beta chains below, sequenced in a study of cytomegalovirus exposure and HLA in healthy donors. The PCR was carried out with 60 Vbeta primers and 13 Jbeta primers. Here immunoSEQ multiplex PCR was the method, and the copy in TCRdb shows in-frame clones only, minus some. The sample records about 130,000 clones, around 76% being singletons. The sequenced material came from PBMCs. These receptors all come from a woman in her forties or fifties in good health and CMV-seronegative.

The chain carries TRBV6-1 and TRBJ1-5; maybe TRBD1 (5 bases). Germline CDR1 is MNHNS and CDR2 is SASEGT. Trimming pared 1 base from V and 7 bases from J, leaving 14 bases between. The CDR3 spans 15 residues. The CDR3 DNA reads TGTGCCAGCAGTGAAGTAGGGGTCGTCAAACAGCCCCAGCATTTT. This codes for CASSEVGVVKQPQHF.

This chain joins TRBV4-3 and TRBJ2-3; 7 nucleotides agree with TRBD2. The CDR3 spans 18 residues. Germline assignment: CDR1 LGHNA and CDR2 YSLEER. V gave up 0 bases and J gave up 1 base; unmatched junction bases: 10. CDR3 residues: CASSQDLRREAGTDTQYF. The CDR3 bases are TGCGCCAGCAGCCAAGATCTGAGACGGGAGGCGGGCACAGATACGCAGTATTTT.

The chain has TRBV7-6 and TRBJ2-2; 10 bases agree with TRBD2. CDR3 length equals 16 residues. Looked up from germline, CDR1 is SGHVS and CDR2 is FNYEAQ. The V segment lost 5 bases and the J segment 5 bases; nucleotides outside the gene matches: 8. The DNA for the CDR3 is TGTGCCAGCAGCGACCCCACTAGCGGGAAAACCGGGGAGCTGTTTTTT. Translating gives CASSDPTSGKTGELFF.

This chain uses TRBV4-3 with TRBJ1-1; D remains ambiguous. Germline CDR1 LGHNA, CDR2 YSLEER. The V end was cut by 3 bases, the J end by 7 bases, with 12 bases between. The CDR3 runs to 13 residues. The CDR3 sequence: CASSQTRVHEAFF. CDR3 in DNA: TGCGCCAGCAGCCAGACGCGGGTCCATGAAGCTTTCTTT.

The chain links TRBV4-3 to TRBJ2-1; weak D call: TRBD2 (5 bases). Per the germline V gene, CDR1 is LGHNA and CDR2 is YSLEER. This CDR3 is built from 15 residues. The ends were cut back, 3 bases at V and 3 bases at J, with 12 bases in the middle. The CDR3 is CASSQPRENYNEQFF. The CDR3 nucleotides are TGCGCCAGCAGCCAGCCCCGGGAAAACTACAATGAGCAGTTCTTC.

The chain carries TRBV6-1 and TRBJ2-3; D remains ambiguous. Germline lookup yields CDR1 MNHNS and CDR2 SASEGT. The CDR3 runs 15 residues. The V and J ends lost 1 base and 1 base respectively, with 9 bases between them. The CDR3 region has the DNA TGTGCCAGCAGTGAAGACCAGATTCGCACAGATACGCAGTATTTT. It specifies CASSEDQIRTDTQYF.